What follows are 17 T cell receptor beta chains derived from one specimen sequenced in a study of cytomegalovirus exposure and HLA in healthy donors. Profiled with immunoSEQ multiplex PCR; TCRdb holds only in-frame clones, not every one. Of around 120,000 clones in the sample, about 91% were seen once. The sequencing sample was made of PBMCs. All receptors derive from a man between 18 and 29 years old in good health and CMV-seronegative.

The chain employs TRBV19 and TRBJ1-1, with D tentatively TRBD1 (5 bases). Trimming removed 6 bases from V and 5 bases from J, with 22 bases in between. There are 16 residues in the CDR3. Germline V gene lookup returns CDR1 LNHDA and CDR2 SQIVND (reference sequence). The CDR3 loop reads CASRNPQGGVGTEAFF. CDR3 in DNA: TGTGCCAGTAGGAACCCCCAGGGTGGGGTTGGGACTGAAGCTTTCTTT.

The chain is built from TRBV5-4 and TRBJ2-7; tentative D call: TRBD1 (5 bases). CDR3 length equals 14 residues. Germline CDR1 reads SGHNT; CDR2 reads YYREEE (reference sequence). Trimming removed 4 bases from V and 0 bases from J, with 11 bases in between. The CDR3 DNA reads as TGTGCCAGCAGCCAGGACAAGAGCTCCTACGAGCAGTACTTC. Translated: CASSQDKSSYEQYF.

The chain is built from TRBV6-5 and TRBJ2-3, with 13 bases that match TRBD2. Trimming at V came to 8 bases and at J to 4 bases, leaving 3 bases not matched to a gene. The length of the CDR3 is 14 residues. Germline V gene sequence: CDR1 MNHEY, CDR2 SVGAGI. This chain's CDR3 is CASGTSGAADTQYF. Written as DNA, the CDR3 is TGTGCCAGCGGGACTAGCGGGGCCGCAGATACGCAGTATTTT.

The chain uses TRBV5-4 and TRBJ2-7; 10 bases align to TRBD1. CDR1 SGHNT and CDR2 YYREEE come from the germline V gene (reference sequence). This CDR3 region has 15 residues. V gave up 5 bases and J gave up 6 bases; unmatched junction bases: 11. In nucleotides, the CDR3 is TGTGCCAGCAGTCCCGGGACAGGGGTTCCCTCCGAGCAGTACTTC. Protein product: CASSPGTGVPSEQYF.

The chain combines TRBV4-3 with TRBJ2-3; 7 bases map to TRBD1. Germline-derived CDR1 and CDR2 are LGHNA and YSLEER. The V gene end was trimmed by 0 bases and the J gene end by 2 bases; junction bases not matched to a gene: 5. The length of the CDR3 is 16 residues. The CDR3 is CASSQDTRGPTDTQYF. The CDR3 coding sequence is TGCGCCAGCAGCCAAGACACAAGGGGGCCCACAGATACGCAGTATTTT.

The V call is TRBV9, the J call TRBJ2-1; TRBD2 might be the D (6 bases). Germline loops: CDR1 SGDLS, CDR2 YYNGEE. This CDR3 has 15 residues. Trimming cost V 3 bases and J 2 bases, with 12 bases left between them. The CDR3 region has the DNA TGTGCCAGCAGCGCTTGGACGGGAGCCTACAATGAGCAGTTCTTC. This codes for CASSAWTGAYNEQFF.

The CDR3 nucleotides are TGTGCCAGCAGCTTGTTCGGAGGGACTGGGGCCAACGTCCTGACTTTC. This encodes CASSLFGGTGANVLTF. The chain is built from TRBV7-6 and TRBJ2-6, with D perhaps matching TRBD2 (6 bases). Germline CDR1 and CDR2: SGHVS and FNYEAQ. The CDR3 has 16 amino acids. V lost 3 bases, J lost 2 bases, and 11 bases lay in between.

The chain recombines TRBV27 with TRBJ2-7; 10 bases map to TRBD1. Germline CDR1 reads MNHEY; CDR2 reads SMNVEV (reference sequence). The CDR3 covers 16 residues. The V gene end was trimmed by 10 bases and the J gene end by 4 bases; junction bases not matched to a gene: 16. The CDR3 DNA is TGTGCCACCTTAGGGACATCGACAGGGGGCTCATACGAGCAGTACTTC. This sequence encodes CATLGTSTGGSYEQYF.

As DNA, the CDR3 is TGTGCCAGTAGTTCGATAGCGGGAGGTCGGAATGAGCAGTTCTTC. Translation gives CASSSIAGGRNEQFF. The chain is built from TRBV19 and TRBJ2-1; 10 nucleotides agree with TRBD2. CDR3 length: 15 amino acids. Looked up from germline, CDR1 is LNHDA and CDR2 is SQIVND (reference sequence). J gave up 7 bases and V 5 bases, and 8 bases lay outside the gene matches.

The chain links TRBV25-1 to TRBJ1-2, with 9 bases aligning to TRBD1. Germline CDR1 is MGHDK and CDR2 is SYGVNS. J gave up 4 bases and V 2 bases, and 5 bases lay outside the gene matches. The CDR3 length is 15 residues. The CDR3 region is CASSEPGQGGYGYTF. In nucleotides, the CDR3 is TGTGCCAGCAGTGAACCGGGACAGGGTGGCTATGGCTACACCTTC.

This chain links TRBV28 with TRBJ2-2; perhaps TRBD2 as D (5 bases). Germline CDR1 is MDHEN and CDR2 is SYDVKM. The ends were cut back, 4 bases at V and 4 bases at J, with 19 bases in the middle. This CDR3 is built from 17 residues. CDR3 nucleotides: TGTGCCAGCAGTTCCACCCGAGACGGGAAGGGCACCGGGGAGCTGTTTTTT. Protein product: CASSSTRDGKGTGELFF.

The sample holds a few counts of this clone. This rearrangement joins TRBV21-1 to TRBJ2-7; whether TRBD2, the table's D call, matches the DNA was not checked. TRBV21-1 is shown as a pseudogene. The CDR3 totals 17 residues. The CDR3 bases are TGTGCCAGCAGCAAATGCCGAACGACTAGCGGAGACTACGAGCAGTACTTC. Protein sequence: CASSKCRTTSGDYEQYF.

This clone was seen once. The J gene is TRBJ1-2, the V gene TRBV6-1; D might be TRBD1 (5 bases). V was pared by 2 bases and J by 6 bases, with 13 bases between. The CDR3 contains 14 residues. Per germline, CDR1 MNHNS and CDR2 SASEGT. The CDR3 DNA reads TGTGCCAGCAGTGAAAGTATCAGGGCGAATGGCTACACCTTC. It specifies CASSESIRANGYTF.

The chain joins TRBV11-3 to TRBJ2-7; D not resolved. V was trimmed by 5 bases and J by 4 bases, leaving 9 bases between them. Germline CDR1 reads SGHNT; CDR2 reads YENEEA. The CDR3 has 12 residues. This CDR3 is CASSAEAYEQYF. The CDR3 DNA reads TGTGCCAGCAGCGCAGAGGCGTACGAGCAGTACTTC.

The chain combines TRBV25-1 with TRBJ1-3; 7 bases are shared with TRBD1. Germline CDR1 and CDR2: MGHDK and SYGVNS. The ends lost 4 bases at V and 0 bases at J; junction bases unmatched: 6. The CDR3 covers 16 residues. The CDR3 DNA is TGTGCCAGCAGTGGCCGGGGACAGACCTCTGGAAACACCATATATTTT. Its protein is CASSGRGQTSGNTIYF.

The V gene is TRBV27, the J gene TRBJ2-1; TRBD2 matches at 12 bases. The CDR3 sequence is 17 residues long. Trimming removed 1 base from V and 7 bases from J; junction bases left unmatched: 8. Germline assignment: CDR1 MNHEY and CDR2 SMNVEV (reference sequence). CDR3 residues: CASSLLFTSGRSNEQFF. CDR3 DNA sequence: TGTGCCAGCAGTTTATTGTTTACTAGCGGGAGGTCTAATGAGCAGTTCTTC.

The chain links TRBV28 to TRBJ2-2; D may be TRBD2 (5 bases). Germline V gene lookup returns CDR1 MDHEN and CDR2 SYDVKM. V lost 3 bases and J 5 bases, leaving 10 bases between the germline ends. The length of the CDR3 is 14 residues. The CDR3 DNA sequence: TGTGCCAGCAGTTTGCCGAGGGTTACCGGGGAGCTGTTTTTT. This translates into CASSLPRVTGELFF. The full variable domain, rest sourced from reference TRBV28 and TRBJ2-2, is DVKVTQSSRYLVKRTGEKVFLECVQDMDHENMFWYRQDPGLGLRLIYFSYDVKMKEKGDIPEGYSVSREKKERFSLILESASTNQTSMYLCASSLPRVTGELFFGEGSRLTVL.